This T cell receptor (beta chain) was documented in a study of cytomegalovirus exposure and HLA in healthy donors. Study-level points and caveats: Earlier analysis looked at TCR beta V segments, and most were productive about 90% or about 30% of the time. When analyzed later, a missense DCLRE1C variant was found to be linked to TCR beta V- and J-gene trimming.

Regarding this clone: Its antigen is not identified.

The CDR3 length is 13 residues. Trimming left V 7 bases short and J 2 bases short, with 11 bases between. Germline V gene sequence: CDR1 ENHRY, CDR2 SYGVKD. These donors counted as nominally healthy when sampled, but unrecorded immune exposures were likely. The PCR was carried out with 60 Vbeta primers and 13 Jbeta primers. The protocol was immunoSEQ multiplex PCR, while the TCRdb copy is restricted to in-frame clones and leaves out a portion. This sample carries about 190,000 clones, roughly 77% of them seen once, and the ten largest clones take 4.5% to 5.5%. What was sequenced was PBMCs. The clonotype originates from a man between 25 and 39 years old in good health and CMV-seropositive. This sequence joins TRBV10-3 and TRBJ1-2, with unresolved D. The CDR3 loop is CAITAGSNYGYTF. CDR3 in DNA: TGTGCCATCACGGCGGGGTCAAACTATGGCTACACCTTC.